Listed here is a single TCR beta chain. Via MiXCR, TCRdb re-called the PCR reads, giving one row per CDR3 protein. The table records approximately 84,000 distinct CDR3 sequences, 45% to 60% of them present only once. The source of the sample is a study of CDR3 diversity in severe acne. V shed 6 bases and J shed 5 bases, with 13 bases lying between them. The CDR3 loop spans 13 amino acids. CDR1 SGHNT and CDR2 YENEEA come from the germline V gene. The receptor's source is a male donor in good health, without acne. The rearrangement uses TRBV11-3 and TRBJ1-1, with TRBD1 as a possible D gene (6 bases). The sequenced sample consisted of blood. For the CDR3, the DNA is TGTGCCAGCAGGGGCAGGGGAAGAACTGAAGCTTTCTTT. Protein product: CASRGRGRTEAFF.